Included here is one TCR beta chain sequence, with context. The sample is drawn from a study of fetal regulatory T cell absence and autoimmunity. Germline loops: CDR1 SQVTM, CDR2 ANQGSEA. The CDR3 spans 12 residues. The germline V and J ends were trimmed by 4 bases and 3 bases, with 10 bases remaining between them. Profiled with immunoSEQ multiplex PCR; TCRdb holds only in-frame clones, not every one. The profile shows about 50,000 clones, roughly 83% of them singletons. Sequenced material: cord blood. The sequence derives from a newborn boy with IPEX syndrome. The genes are TRBV29-1 and TRBJ2-7, with a possible D match to TRBD1 (6 bases). CDR3 amino acids: CSVARDNYEQYF. Here the CDR3 DNA reads TGCAGCGTTGCTAGGGACAACTACGAGCAGTACTTC.